This T cell receptor (beta chain) comes out of a study of T cells in Graves' hyperthyroidism and ophthalmopathy. Study context: Prior to any treatment, at the point of initial diagnosis, peripheral blood was collected.

The CDR3 regions of TCR beta were amplified from RNA transcripts. HTBI primers were employed in a first-round RT-PCR of the TCR CDR3. Using its own MiXCR run on the multiplex PCR reads, TCRdb lists one record per CDR3 protein. Among fewer than 350,000 distinct CDR3 sequences listed, roughly 13% were seen once. Germline lookup yields CDR1 SGHAT and CDR2 FQNNGV. The CDR3 totals 15 residues. As concerns this clonotype: This may stem from a read error, because a much larger clone lies one nucleotide away.

This sequence originates from a woman aged 25 to 39 with Graves' hyperthyroidism that later progressed to Graves' ophthalmopathy. V gene TRBV11-2 combines with J gene TRBJ2-2, with D perhaps matching TRBD2 (5 bases). The sequencing sample was made of blood. CDR3 DNA: TGTGCCAGCAGCTTAAAGGCGGACGGAACCGGGGAGCTGCTTTTT. Translated: CASSLKADGTGELLF.